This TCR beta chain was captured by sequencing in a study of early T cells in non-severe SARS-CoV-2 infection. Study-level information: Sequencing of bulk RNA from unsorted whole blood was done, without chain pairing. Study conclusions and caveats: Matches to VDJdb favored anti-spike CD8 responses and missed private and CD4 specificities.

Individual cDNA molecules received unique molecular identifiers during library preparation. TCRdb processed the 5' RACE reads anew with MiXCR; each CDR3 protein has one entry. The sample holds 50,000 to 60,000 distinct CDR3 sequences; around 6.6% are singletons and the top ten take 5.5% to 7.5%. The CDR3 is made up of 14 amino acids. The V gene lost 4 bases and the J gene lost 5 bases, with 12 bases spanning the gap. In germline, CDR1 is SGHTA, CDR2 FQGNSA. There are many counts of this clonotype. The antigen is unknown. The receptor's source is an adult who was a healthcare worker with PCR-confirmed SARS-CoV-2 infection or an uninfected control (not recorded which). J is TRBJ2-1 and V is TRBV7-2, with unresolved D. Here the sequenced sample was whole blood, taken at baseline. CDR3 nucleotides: TGTGCCAGCAGCTCGCGCTGGGTGCACAATGAGCAGTTCTTC. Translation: CASSSRWVHNEQFF. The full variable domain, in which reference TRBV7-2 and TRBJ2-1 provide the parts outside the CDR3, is GAGVSQSPSNKVTEKGKDVELRCDPISGHTALYWYRQSLGQGLEFLIYFQGNSAPDKSGLPSDRFSAERTGGSVSTLTIQRTQQEDSAVYLCASSSRWVHNEQFFGPGTRLTVL.